This paragraph reports one TCR beta chain. The sample is drawn from a study of blood T cell repertoires in COVID-19. Under the authors' procedure: Nucleated cell number was recorded as an estimate derived from reference gene primer amplification. The method was immunoSEQ multiplex PCR; TCRdb's version includes in-frame clones alone and lacks a portion of them. V and J calls and clone size come straight from that table; D and trimming were deduced from the DNA. The sample lists about 84,000 clones, around 80% occurring once. Germline V gene sequence: CDR1 GTSNPN, CDR2 SVGIG (reference sequence). The CDR3 spans 17 residues. The V end lost 0 bases, the J end lost 0 bases, and 17 bases lay between the germline ends.

The rearrangement uses TRBV30 and TRBJ1-2, with a weak D call TRBD1 (5 bases). Sample: peripheral blood. The receptor's source is a woman aged 80 or over with acute or convalescent COVID-19. The CDR3 sequence: CAWSVLPSGGANYGYTF. The CDR3 nucleotides read TGTGCCTGGAGTGTACTGCCCAGTGGGGGGGCTAACTATGGCTACACCTTC.